One sample yielded the 30 T cell receptor beta chains listed below, sequenced in a study of blood T cell repertoires in COVID-19. Libraries were prepared by immunoSEQ multiplex PCR; TCRdb keeps only in-frame clonotypes and omits some of them. The table records 400,000 to 550,000 clones, about 90% of them present only once. Sequenced: PBMCs or T cells enriched from blood (not recorded which). These receptors all come from a woman aged 18-30 years with acute COVID-19.

V usage is TRBV6-2 or TRBV6-3 and J usage is TRBJ1-2; D uncertain. Trimming cost V 4 bases and J 4 bases, with 10 bases left between them. In germline, CDR1 is MNHEY, CDR2 SVGEGT. The CDR3 is made up of 13 amino acids. The DNA for the CDR3 is TGTGCCAGCAGTTTAGACGAGGGCTATGGCTACACCTTC. It yields the protein CASSLDEGYGYTF.

The V and J genes are TRBV6-6 and TRBJ1-1; a weak D match, TRBD1 (6 bases). The germline V and J ends were trimmed by 11 bases and 5 bases, with 15 bases remaining between them. Germline V CDR1 and CDR2: MNHNY, SVGAGI (reference sequence). The CDR3 is made up of 12 amino acids. The CDR3 here is CASGGGRTEAFF. In nucleotides, the CDR3 is TGTGCCTCAGGCGGGGGGCGAACTGAAGCTTTCTTT.

This chain joins TRBV28 and TRBJ1-6, with 12 bases identical to TRBD1. The CDR3 consists of 19 residues. Germline CDR1 and CDR2: MDHEN and SYDVKM. J was trimmed by 2 bases and V by 6 bases; bases with no gene match: 11. In DNA, the CDR3 is TGTGCCAGCAGGTTACCCGGGACAGGGGGCATCCCCTATAATTCACCCCTCCACTTT. This encodes CASRLPGTGGIPYNSPLHF.

The chain is built from TRBV5-1 and TRBJ2-3; 10 nucleotides align to TRBD2. CDR1 and CDR2 (germline): SGHRS, YFSETQ. This CDR3 is 16 amino acids long. V was clipped by 5 bases and J by 5 bases; unmatched bases: 11. The CDR3 bases are TGCGCCAGCAGGTCTAGCGGGAGTTTGGGGCAAGATACGCAGTATTTT. This encodes CASRSSGSLGQDTQYF.

The chain combines TRBV7-2 with TRBJ2-5; D might be TRBD2 (6 bases). The CDR3 is made up of 16 amino acids. The germline CDR1 and CDR2 sequences are SGHTA and FQGNSA. Trimming stripped 4 bases from V and 5 bases from J, with 20 bases between. CDR3 amino acids: CASSWVGRPGGETQYF. In DNA, the CDR3 is TGTGCCAGCAGCTGGGTCGGGAGACCCGGCGGGGAGACCCAGTACTTC.

V gene TRBV10-1 combines with J gene TRBJ2-5; D is possibly TRBD1 (6 bases). Trimming removed 6 bases from V and 1 base from J, with 15 bases in between. The CDR3 totals 15 residues. Germline V gives CDR1 WNHNN, CDR2 SYGVQD (reference sequence). The CDR3 sequence is CASSPLRGFQETQYF. The DNA for the CDR3 is TGCGCCAGCAGCCCGTTAAGGGGGTTCCAAGAGACCCAGTACTTC.

This rearrangement joins TRBV6-1 to TRBJ2-7; 8 positions agree with TRBD1. Germline loops: CDR1 MNHNS, CDR2 SASEGT. The CDR3 length is 15 residues. J lost 4 bases, V lost 2 bases, and 7 bases had no gene match. CDR3 sequence: CASSEYPGGVYEQYF. The DNA of the CDR3 is TGTGCCAGCAGTGAATATCCAGGGGGCGTTTACGAGCAGTACTTC.

The chain employs TRBV6-5 and TRBJ2-1; the D gene is possibly TRBD2 (5 bases). With 4 bases removed from V and 9 bases from J, the gap between germline ends came to 16 bases. Germline CDR1 is MNHEY and CDR2 is SVGAGI. The CDR3 contains 14 residues. CDR3 DNA: TGTGCCAGCAGTTCCTCCGGCCTTCGGGGTGAGCAGTTCTTC. It codes for CASSSSGLRGEQFF.

This clone was seen repeatedly, ten times or more. This chain links TRBV4-3 with TRBJ2-1; D remains unclear. Per germline, CDR1 LGHNA and CDR2 YSLEER. This CDR3 contains 16 residues. V lost 1 base to trimming and J lost 0 bases, with 10 bases between them. The DNA for the CDR3 is TGCGCCAGCAGCCAAGCGTTCGCGAGCTCCTACAATGAGCAGTTCTTC. Amino acids: CASSQAFASSYNEQFF.

The V gene is TRBV30, the J gene TRBJ2-2, with D possibly TRBD2 on 5 matching bases. The CDR3 consists of 13 residues. The V end was cut by 3 bases, the J end by 2 bases, with 7 bases between. Germline V gene lookup returns CDR1 GTSNPN and CDR2 SVGIG (reference sequence). This chain's CDR3 is CAWRDFNTGELFF. DNA for the CDR3: TGTGCCTGGAGGGACTTCAACACCGGGGAGCTGTTTTTT. The whole variable domain, remainder taken from reference TRBV30 and TRBJ2-2, is SQTIHQWPATLVQPVGSPLSLECTVEGTSNPNLYWYRQAAGRGLQLLFYSVGIGQISSEVPQNLSASRPQDRQFILSSKKLLLSDSGFYLCAWRDFNTGELFFGEGSRLTVL.

The chain carries TRBV6-5 and TRBJ2-1; TRBD1 matches at 9 bases. J lost 3 bases, V lost 6 bases, and 6 bases had no gene match. Germline loops: CDR1 MNHEY, CDR2 SVGAGI. This CDR3 contains 15 residues. In nucleotides, the CDR3 is TGTGCCAGCAGCCCCACAGGGGGCCTCTACAATGAGCAGTTCTTC. It codes for CASSPTGGLYNEQFF.

This clone was observed a few times. This rearrangement joins TRBV19 to TRBJ2-1, with unresolved D. V lost 2 bases, J lost 2 bases, and 13 bases lay in between. In germline, CDR1 is LNHDA, CDR2 SQIVND (reference sequence). The CDR3 sequence is 16 residues long. This CDR3 reads CASSISGRYPYNEQFF. The CDR3 DNA follows: TGTGCCAGTAGTATAAGTGGCAGGTATCCCTACAATGAGCAGTTCTTC.

The chain is built from TRBV12-5 and TRBJ1-1; possibly TRBD1 for D (6 bases). Deletions cut 7 bases from V and 6 bases from J, with 18 bases between. This CDR3 is 14 amino acids long. Germline lookup yields CDR1 LGHNT and CDR2 FRNRAP. The CDR3 bases are TGTGCTAGTGTTACAGGGTCGGGGTCGGCTGAAGCTTTCTTT. It specifies CASVTGSGSAEAFF.

This clone was seen only once. The chain is built from TRBV28 and TRBJ2-7, with TRBD2 matching 10 bases. CDR3 length: 14 amino acids. With V trimmed by 6 bases and J by 0 bases, 2 bases remained unmatched. Germline V gene data show CDR1 as MDHEN and CDR2 as SYDVKM. CDR3 nucleotide sequence: TGTGCCAGCAGGACTAGCGGGTTCTCCTACGAGCAGTACTTC. Protein sequence: CASRTSGFSYEQYF.

This sequence joins TRBV5-6 and TRBJ2-7, with 9 bases that match TRBD1. J gave up 4 bases and V 0 bases, and 8 bases lay outside the gene matches. The germline gives CDR1 SGHDT, CDR2 YYEEEE. The CDR3 is 16 residues long. The CDR3 region is CASSLEGTGFVYEQYF. The CDR3 DNA reads as TGTGCCAGCAGCTTGGAGGGGACAGGGTTTGTGTACGAGCAGTACTTC.

Of note for this clone: One end of the junction does not line up with germline, which may come from a read error. V is TRBV14 and J is TRBJ2-1; tentatively, D is TRBD2 (6 bases). Germline assignment: CDR1 SGHDN and CDR2 FVKESK. CDR3 size: 13 residues. CDR3 amino acids: CASRGGELNQQFF. The CDR3 DNA sequence: TGTGCCAGCCGCGGAGGGGAGCTCAATCAGCAGTTCTTC. The variable domain in full, completed from reference TRBV14 and TRBJ2-1, reads EAGVTQFPSHSVIEKGQTVTLRCDPISGHDNLYWYRRVMGKEIKFLLHFVKESKQDESGMPNNRFLAERTGGTYSTLKVQPAELEDSGVYFCASRGGELNQQFFGPGTRLTVL.

Regarding this clone: One end of the junction varies from germline; a read error may be responsible. The chain joins TRBV11-2 to TRBJ2-3, with D maybe TRBD1 (7 bases). Germline V gives CDR1 SGHAT, CDR2 FQNNGV. The CDR3 has 16 amino acids. DNA of the CDR3: TGTGCCAGCAGCTTAGGAGCCGGCCCAGGGGGGCGGAGTAAGGGTTTT. Protein sequence: CASSLGAGPGGRSKGF.

This clone was detected only a few times. This rearrangement joins TRBV29-1 to TRBJ2-2; D gene ambiguous. The CDR3 has 11 amino acids. Germline values: CDR1 SQVTM, CDR2 ANQGSEA. V lost 6 bases and J 4 bases, leaving 6 bases between the germline ends. The CDR3 here is CSVLVTGELFF. The CDR3 DNA reads as TGCAGCGTCCTCGTCACCGGGGAGCTGTTTTTT.

The table lists this clone with a count of one. The CDR3 spells CASSKTSGGRETQYF. Written as DNA, the CDR3 is TGTGCCAGCAGCAAGACTAGCGGGGGTAGGGAGACCCAGTACTTC. This rearrangement joins TRBV9 to TRBJ2-5, with 12 bases fitting TRBD2. The CDR3 extends over 15 amino acids. Per germline, CDR1 SGDLS and CDR2 YYNGEE. With 4 bases clipped from V and 5 bases from J, the junction kept 6 bases outside the gene matches.

V usage is TRBV2 and J usage is TRBJ1-1; 8 nucleotides agree with TRBD1. The trim removed 3 bases at V and 0 bases at J, leaving 6 bases unmatched. Germline-derived CDR1 and CDR2 are SNHLY and FYNNEI. CDR3 size: 16 residues. CDR3 sequence (DNA): TGTGCCAGCAGTGAGGGAAACAGGGGGATGAACACTGAAGCTTTCTTT. Its translation is CASSEGNRGMNTEAFF.

This clone was picked up a small number of times. The gene calls are TRBV29-1 and TRBJ1-4; D is ambiguous. Trimming stripped 1 base from V and 6 bases from J, with 9 bases between. Germline V gives CDR1 SQVTM, CDR2 ANQGSEA. The CDR3 runs 13 residues. The CDR3 here is CSVEGNGDEKLFF. The CDR3, as DNA: TGCAGCGTTGAAGGGAATGGAGATGAAAAACTGTTTTTT.

CDR3 bases: TGTGCCAGCAGCTTAGCCCCACCGGACTTTTCTGGGGCCAACGTCCTGACTTTC. Translated: CASSLAPPDFSGANVLTF. The chain carries TRBV7-6 and TRBJ2-6, with D perhaps matching TRBD2 (5 bases). The CDR3 consists of 18 residues. V shed 0 bases and J shed 1 base, with 13 bases lying between them. Per germline, CDR1 SGHVS and CDR2 FNYEAQ. Based on the CDR3 plus reference TRBV7-6 and TRBJ2-6, the full variable domain is GAGVSQSPRYKVTKRGQDVALRCDPISGHVSLYWYRQALGQGPEFLTYFNYEAQQDKSGLPNDRFSAERPEGSISTLTIQRTEQRDSAMYRCASSLAPPDFSGANVLTFGAGSRLTVL.

This chain links TRBV11-2 with TRBJ2-7, with 10 bases fitting TRBD2. Trimming removed 6 bases from V and 0 bases from J; junction bases left unmatched: 14. The CDR3 contains 18 residues. Germline CDR1 SGHAT, CDR2 FQNNGV. The DNA for the CDR3 is TGTGCCAGCAGTCGAGCAGGGACTAGCGCAACCGGCTCCTACGAGCAGTACTTC. It codes for CASSRAGTSATGSYEQYF.

The rearrangement uses TRBV2 and TRBJ1-2; 9 nucleotides agree with TRBD1. The CDR3 length is 15 residues. Germline V gene sequence: CDR1 SNHLY, CDR2 FYNNEI. V was clipped by 4 bases and J by 1 base; unmatched bases: 4. CDR3 region: CASSGSGQGNYGYTF. CDR3 sequence (DNA): TGTGCCAGCAGTGGATCGGGACAGGGTAACTATGGCTACACCTTC.

J is TRBJ1-2 and V is TRBV15; D is undetermined. The CDR3 runs to 13 residues. Per the germline V gene, CDR1 is LNHNV and CDR2 is YYDKDF (reference sequence). The V end lost 3 bases, the J end lost 0 bases, and 5 bases lay between the germline ends. The CDR3 spells CATSSVTNYGYTF. The CDR3 region has the DNA TGTGCCACCAGCAGTGTCACTAACTATGGCTACACCTTC.

V and J are TRBV27 and TRBJ1-6; possibly TRBD1 for D (5 bases). The length of the CDR3 is 13 residues. Trimming shortened V by 6 bases and J by 10 bases, and 13 bases separated the two germline ends. In germline, CDR1 is MNHEY, CDR2 SMNVEV (reference sequence). The CDR3 DNA reads as TGTGCCAGCAGAGGCAGGGCGCTGTCACCCCTCCACTTT. Amino acid sequence: CASRGRALSPLHF.

The J gene is TRBJ1-2, the V gene TRBV9; D call uncertain. The CDR3 length is 15 residues. The V gene lost 3 bases and the J gene lost 7 bases, with 19 bases spanning the gap. CDR1 and CDR2 (germline): SGDLS, YYNGEE. CDR3 loop: CASSALPVGESGYTF. CDR3 coding DNA: TGTGCCAGCAGCGCCCTCCCGGTGGGAGAGAGTGGCTACACCTTC.

The gene calls are TRBV6-6 and TRBJ2-2; TRBD2 matches 9 bases. The V gene's germline CDR1 is MNHNY and CDR2 SVGAGI (reference sequence). J gave up 7 bases and V 3 bases, and 9 bases lay outside the gene matches. The CDR3 runs to 16 residues. Written as DNA, the CDR3 is TGTGCCAGCAGTTATACGGGACTAGCAGTAGGCGGGGAGCTGTTTTTT. It encodes CASSYTGLAVGGELFF.

CDR3 DNA: TGTGCCAGCTCACAAACGTTTACAGATGAAAAACTGTTTTTT. This gives the protein CASSQTFTDEKLFF. V usage is TRBV18 and J usage is TRBJ1-4; D is uncertain. The V end lost 4 bases, the J end lost 6 bases, and 12 bases lay between the germline ends. Germline V gene data show CDR1 as KGHSH and CDR2 as LQKENI. The CDR3 loop spans 14 amino acids.

The J gene is TRBJ1-6, the V gene TRBV10-3, with 9 bases lining up with TRBD1. V lost 5 bases to trimming and J lost 13 bases; unmatched junction nucleotides: 9. The CDR3 has 14 residues. CDR1 is ENHRY, CDR2 SYGVKD, per germline. CDR3 amino acids: CAISSGTGFEPLHF. In nucleotides, the CDR3 is TGTGCCATCAGTTCCGGGACAGGGTTTGAGCCCCTCCACTTT.